The source of this T cell receptor (beta chain) is a study of blood T cells in healthy people across ages. Deletions cut 5 bases from V and 0 bases from J, with 23 bases between. In germline, CDR1 is SQVTM, CDR2 ANQGSEA. The CDR3 totals 18 residues. The table lists this clonotype with a few counts. Its target is not known. Through a sample-barcoded 5' primer and a J-beta primer mix, a second PCR was run for roughly 7 to 12 cycles. Each cDNA molecule was tagged by a template-switch adaptor that had 12 random nucleotides. Each single sample gave us at least 3 million CDR3-containing paired-end reads. TCRdb independently ran MiXCR on the 5' RACE reads; one entry per CDR3 protein. Of 700,000 to 850,000 distinct CDR3 sequences in the sample, about 53% were seen once. RNA extraction gave at least 5.5 micrograms of total RNA per sample. Findings and caveats of the study: It was the long-lived donors that had more naive CD4+ cells and higher diversity than aged donors.

The sample taken for sequencing was blood. The chain links TRBV29-1 to TRBJ2-1, with D possibly matching TRBD2 (5 bases). The origin of this receptor is a man older than 75 in good health. CDR3 sequence reads: CSVPSTERTRNSYNEQFF. CDR3 coding DNA: TGCAGCGTTCCCTCCACCGAGAGGACTCGTAACTCCTACAATGAGCAGTTCTTC.